This entry is about one TCR beta chain. The data derive from a study of chemoradiotherapy in HPV16-positive cancers. Sequenced by immunoSEQ multiplex PCR; TCRdb stores in-frame clones only, minus some. The sample has about 14,000 clones; 65% to 80% are singletons. Looked up from germline, CDR1 is LNHDA and CDR2 is SQIVND (reference sequence). V gave up 3 bases and J gave up 0 bases, with 12 bases separating them. This CDR3 is 16 amino acids long. The specimen was obtained from a patient who underwent chemoradiotherapy. This rearrangement joins TRBV19 to TRBJ1-5; D remains ambiguous. This receptor was taken from a human donor with HPV-associated anogenital cancer. Written as DNA, the CDR3 is TGTGCCAGTAGTATGACGGGTCTCAATAGCAATCAGCCCCAGCATTTT. Protein product: CASSMTGLNSNQPQHF.